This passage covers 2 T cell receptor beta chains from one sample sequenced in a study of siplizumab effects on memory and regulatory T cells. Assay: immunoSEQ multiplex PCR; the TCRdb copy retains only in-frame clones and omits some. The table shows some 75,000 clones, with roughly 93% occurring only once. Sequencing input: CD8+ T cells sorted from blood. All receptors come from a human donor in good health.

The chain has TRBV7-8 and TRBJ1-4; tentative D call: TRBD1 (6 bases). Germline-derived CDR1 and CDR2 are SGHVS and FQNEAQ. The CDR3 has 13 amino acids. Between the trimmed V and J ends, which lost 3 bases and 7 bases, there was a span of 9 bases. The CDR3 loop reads CASSFQGPEKLFF. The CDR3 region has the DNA TGTGCCAGCAGCTTTCAGGGGCCTGAAAAACTGTTTTTT.

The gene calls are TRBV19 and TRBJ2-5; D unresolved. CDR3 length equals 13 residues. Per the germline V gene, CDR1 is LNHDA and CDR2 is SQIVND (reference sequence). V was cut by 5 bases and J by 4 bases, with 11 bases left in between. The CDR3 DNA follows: TGTGCCAGTAGTCCAGTCCCACTAGAGACCCAGTACTTC. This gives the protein CASSPVPLETQYF.